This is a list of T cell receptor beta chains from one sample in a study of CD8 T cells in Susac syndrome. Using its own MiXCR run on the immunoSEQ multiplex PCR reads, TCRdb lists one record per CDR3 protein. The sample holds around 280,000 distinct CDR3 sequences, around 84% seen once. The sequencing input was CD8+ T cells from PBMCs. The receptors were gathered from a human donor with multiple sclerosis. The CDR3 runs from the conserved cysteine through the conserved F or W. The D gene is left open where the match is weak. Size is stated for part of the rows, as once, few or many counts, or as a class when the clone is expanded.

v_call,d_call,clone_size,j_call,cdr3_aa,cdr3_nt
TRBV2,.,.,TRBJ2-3,CASSDWFLTDTQYF,TGTGCCAGCAGTGATTGGTTTTTGACAGATACGCAGTATTTT
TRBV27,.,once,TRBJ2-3,CASSLHPGTDTQYF,TGTGCCAGCAGTTTACACCCGGGCACAGATACGCAGTATTTT
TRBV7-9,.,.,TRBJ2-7,CASSWEGRGQPYEQYF,TGTGCCAGCAGCTGGGAAGGGAGGGGGCAACCCTACGAGCAGTACTTC
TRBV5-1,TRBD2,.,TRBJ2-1,CASSLAHGAGRYNEQFF,TGCGCCAGCAGCTTGGCCCATGGAGCGGGACGTTACAATGAGCAGTTCTTC
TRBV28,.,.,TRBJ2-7,CASNPGGRTSYEQYF,TGTGCCAGCAACCCCGGTGGACGGACCTCCTACGAGCAGTACTTC
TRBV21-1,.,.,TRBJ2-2,CARITGGPNTGELFF,TGTGCCAGGATAACAGGGGGCCCGAACACCGGGGAGCTGTTTTTT
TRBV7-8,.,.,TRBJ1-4,CASSPSRGGRNEKLFF,TGTGCCAGCAGCCCAAGCCGGGGGGGCCGTAATGAAAAACTGTTTTTT
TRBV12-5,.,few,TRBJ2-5,CASGLDREGETQYF,TGTGCTAGTGGTTTGGACAGGGAGGGAGAGACCCAGTACTTC
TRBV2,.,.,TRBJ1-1,CASKGIQAAFF,TGTGCCAGCAAAGGTATCCAGGCAGCTTTCTTT
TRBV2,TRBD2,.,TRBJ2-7,CASNSRLADYEQYF,TGTGCCAGCAATTCCCGGCTAGCGGATTACGAGCAGTACTTC
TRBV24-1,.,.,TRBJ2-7,CATSDRFSYEQYF,TGTGCCACCAGCGACAGGTTCTCCTACGAGCAGTACTTC
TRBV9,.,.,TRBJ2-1,CASSVDSSYNEQFF,TGTGCCAGCAGCGTAGACAGTTCCTACAATGAGCAGTTCTTC
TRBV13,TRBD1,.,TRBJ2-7,CASSLIRTGAGDEQYF,TGTGCCAGCAGCCTGATCCGGACAGGGGCAGGCGACGAGCAGTACTTC
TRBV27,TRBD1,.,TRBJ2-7,CASSPGQGSFEQYF,TGTGCCAGCAGTCCTGGACAGGGGTCCTTCGAGCAGTACTTC
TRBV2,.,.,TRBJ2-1,CASSEYVGETATQFF,TGTGCCAGCAGTGAATACGTTGGGGAGACTGCCACACAGTTCTTC
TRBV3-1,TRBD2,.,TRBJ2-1,CASSQDLREGTYNEQFF,TGTGCCAGCAGCCAAGATCTAAGGGAGGGTACCTACAATGAGCAGTTCTTC
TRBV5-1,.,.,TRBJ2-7,CASSPRTSAKMYEQYF,TGCGCCAGCAGCCCCCGAACAAGCGCCAAGATGTACGAGCAGTACTTC
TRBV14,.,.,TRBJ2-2,CASSQDRGGELFF,TGTGCCAGCAGCCAAGACCGGGGCGGGGAGCTGTTTTTT
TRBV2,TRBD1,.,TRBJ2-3,CASNFQGARTDTQYF,TGTGCCAGCAATTTCCAGGGGGCGCGAACAGATACGCAGTATTTT
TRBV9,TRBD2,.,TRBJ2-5,CASSVNSGLLETQYF,TGTGCCAGCAGTGTTAACTCGGGACTACTCGAGACCCAGTACTTC
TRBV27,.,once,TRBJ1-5,CASSFRQSNQPQHF,TGTGCCAGCAGTTTCCGCCAGAGCAATCAGCCCCAGCATTTT
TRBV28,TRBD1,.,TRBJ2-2,CASSPGTGEDGELFF,TGTGCCAGCAGTCCCGGGACAGGGGAGGACGGGGAGCTGTTTTTT
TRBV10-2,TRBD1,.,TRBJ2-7,CASRGGQAYEQYF,TGCGCCAGCAGGGGGGGACAGGCCTACGAGCAGTACTTC
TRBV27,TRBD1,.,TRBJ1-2,CASSYRGEGGYTF,TGTGCCAGCAGTTACAGGGGCGAGGGTGGCTACACCTTC